This T cell receptor (beta chain) was identified in a study of long-term antiretroviral therapy in people with HIV. Run at survey level, the immunoSEQ assay was version v3.0. Assay used: immunoSEQ multiplex PCR; TCRdb lists only in-frame clones, some missing. This sample has 30,000 or so clones, with 85% to 95% found just once. This specimen was unsorted PBMCs, taken approximately 6.3 years after starting antiretroviral therapy. This receptor was obtained from a woman in her 40s with HIV.

CDR3 residues: CATSRDQDSDTQYF. The CDR3 DNA sequence: TGTGCCACCAGCAGAGATCAAGACTCAGATACGCAGTATTTT. The chain joins TRBV15 to TRBJ2-3; D remains ambiguous. The V end lost 0 bases, the J end lost 4 bases, and 8 bases lay between the germline ends. CDR3 length equals 14 residues. Germline V gene lookup returns CDR1 LNHNV and CDR2 YYDKDF (reference sequence).